This passage covers 27 T cell receptor beta chains from one sample sequenced in a study of blood T cell repertoires in COVID-19 (dated by TCRdb to about 2020). Library prep was done by the immunoSEQ multiplex PCR assay. Sourced from immuneACCESS, this table was stored by TCRdb with only in-frame sequences that have V and J called. A share of the clones is absent; for the studies checked, an unresolved V gene accounts for under half, and the remainder has no known explanation. Present in this sample are approximately 230,000 clones, 83% of which were seen just once. The ten largest make up around 6% of the sample. Sequenced: peripheral blood. Every receptor here comes from a man aged 80 or over with acute or convalescent COVID-19.

This sequence joins TRBV3-1 (or the pseudogene TRBV3-2) and TRBJ1-1; no definite D call. The CDR3 covers 17 residues. Germline CDR1 LGHDT, CDR2 YNNKEL (reference sequence). Trimming cost V 0 bases and J 2 bases, with 16 bases left between them. CDR3 nucleotides: TGTGCCAGCAGCCAAGATTTGGTCCGTACGGTCAACACTGAAGCTTTCTTT. Amino acids: CASSQDLVRTVNTEAFF.

V gene TRBV3-1 (or the pseudogene TRBV3-2) combines with J gene TRBJ1-1, with D possibly being TRBD1 (5 bases). Germline CDR1 is LGHDT and CDR2 is YNNKEL (reference sequence). This CDR3 is 14 amino acids long. The V gene lost 4 bases and the J gene lost 1 base, with 10 bases spanning the gap. CDR3 in amino acids: CASSLGVENTEAFF. Written as DNA, the CDR3 is TGTGCCAGCAGCCTAGGGGTGGAGAACACTGAAGCTTTCTTT.

In nucleotides, the CDR3 is TGTGCCATCGGACAGGGGTCCTCTGGGGCCAACGTCCTGACTTTC. Protein: CAIGQGSSGANVLTF. The chain joins TRBV6-5 to TRBJ2-6, with 9 nucleotides matching TRBD1. V shed 10 bases and J 0 bases; nucleotides not matched to a gene: 4. Germline lookup yields CDR1 MNHEY and CDR2 SVGAGI. CDR3 length equals 15 residues.

This clone has a single count. V usage is TRBV4-1 and J usage is TRBJ2-1; the match to TRBD2 covers 8 bases. Germline V gives CDR1 MGHRA, CDR2 YSYEKL. Losses at the gene ends were 0 bases for V and 5 bases for J; bases not matched to a gene: 12. CDR3 size: 18 residues. The CDR3 sequence is CASSQDQASGFRHNEQFF. CDR3 in DNA: TGCGCCAGCAGCCAAGATCAGGCTAGCGGGTTCCGCCACAATGAGCAGTTCTTC.

This chain joins TRBV2 and TRBJ2-5; 12 bases align to TRBD2. In germline, CDR1 is SNHLY, CDR2 FYNNEI. The V segment lost 6 bases and the J segment 4 bases; nucleotides outside the gene matches: 6. The CDR3 runs to 15 residues. The CDR3: CASRTASGRGETQYF. CDR3 sequence (DNA): TGTGCCAGCAGGACGGCTAGCGGGAGGGGAGAGACCCAGTACTTC. Supplemented by reference TRBV2 and TRBJ2-5, the full variable domain reads EPEVTQTPSHQVTQMGQEVILRCVPISNHLYFYWYRQILGQKVEFLVSFYNNEISEKSEIFDDQFSVERPDGSNFTLKIRSTKLEDSAMYFCASRTASGRGETQYFGPGTRLLVL.

The V and J genes are TRBV27 and TRBJ2-5; 9 positions match TRBD2. There are 13 residues in the CDR3. V was clipped by 9 bases and J by 7 bases; unmatched bases: 9. CDR1 and CDR2 (germline): MNHEY, SMNVEV (reference sequence). CDR3: CASALAGMTTQYF. The CDR3 nucleotides are TGTGCCAGTGCTCTAGCGGGGATGACGACCCAGTACTTC.

The chain is built from TRBV9 and TRBJ1-6, with TRBD1 matching over 8 bases. In germline, CDR1 is SGDLS, CDR2 YYNGEE. V was pared by 3 bases and J by 8 bases, with 7 bases of the junction left unmatched. CDR3 length: 15 residues. CDR3 sequence (DNA): TGTGCCAGCAGCGCCGGGGACAGGCCAGATTCACCCCTCCACTTT. Protein sequence: CASSAGDRPDSPLHF. Looking up the rest from reference TRBV9 and TRBJ1-6 gives the full variable domain: DSGVTQTPKHLITATGQRVTLRCSPRSGDLSVYWYQQSLDQGLQFLIQYYNGEERAKGNILERFSAQQFPDLHSELNLSSLELGDSALYFCASSAGDRPDSPLHFGNGTRLTVT.

The chain uses TRBV7-2 and TRBJ2-7, with D maybe TRBD2 (5 bases). Trimming shortened V by 0 bases and J by 0 bases, and 9 bases separated the two germline ends. CDR3 size: 15 residues. Germline values: CDR1 SGHTA, CDR2 FQGNSA. The CDR3 coding sequence is TGTGCCAGCAGCTTAGCGAGCGGTAGCTCCTACGAGCAGTACTTC. Protein product: CASSLASGSSYEQYF.

This chain links TRBV18 with TRBJ1-1; 9 bases fit TRBD1. The CDR3 is 14 amino acids. Trimming removed 5 bases from V and 7 bases from J; junction bases left unmatched: 8. Germline CDR1 and CDR2: KGHSH and LQKENI. This CDR3 reads CASSSGTGTGEAFF. As DNA, the CDR3 is TGTGCCAGCTCATCCGGGACAGGGACGGGTGAAGCTTTCTTT.

The chain carries TRBV30 and TRBJ1-6; D uncertain. Trimming pared 3 bases from V and 9 bases from J, leaving 15 bases between. This CDR3 region has 14 residues. The germline gives CDR1 GTSNPN, CDR2 SVGIG (reference sequence). This CDR3 is CAWRGDEGGSPLHF. CDR3 bases: TGTGCCTGGAGAGGAGATGAGGGCGGTTCACCCCTCCACTTT. Together with reference TRBV30 and TRBJ1-6, the CDR3 gives the full variable domain: SQTIHQWPATLVQPVGSPLSLECTVEGTSNPNLYWYRQAAGRGLQLLFYSVGIGQISSEVPQNLSASRPQDRQFILSSKKLLLSDSGFYLCAWRGDEGGSPLHFGNGTRLTVT.

The V gene is TRBV28, the J gene TRBJ2-3; 7 bases agree with TRBD2. This CDR3 is built from 13 residues. CDR1 MDHEN and CDR2 SYDVKM come from the germline V gene. V lost 5 bases, J lost 6 bases, and 5 bases stayed unmatched. The CDR3 bases are TGTGCCAGCAGTGACCCCGGGGGGGATACGCAGTATTTT. Protein sequence: CASSDPGGDTQYF. The complete variable domain, with remaining parts taken from reference TRBV28 and TRBJ2-3, reads DVKVTQSSRYLVKRTGEKVFLECVQDMDHENMFWYRQDPGLGLRLIYFSYDVKMKEKGDIPEGYSVSREKKERFSLILESASTNQTSMYLCASSDPGGDTQYFGPGTRLTVL.

This chain uses TRBV12-3 or TRBV12-4 with TRBJ2-7; TRBD2 aligns across 7 bases. The V gene end was trimmed by 6 bases and the J gene end by 0 bases; junction bases not matched to a gene: 2. CDR3 length: 13 residues. In nucleotides, the CDR3 is TGTGCCAGCAGGAAGCGGGGCTCCTACGAGCAGTACTTC. This codes for CASRKRGSYEQYF.

This clone was found a few times. V usage is TRBV5-1 and J usage is TRBJ2-7, with 10 bases aligning to TRBD1. This CDR3 has 14 residues. V shed 4 bases, J shed 4 bases, and the junction held 5 bases outside the gene matches. CDR1 and CDR2 (germline): SGHRS, YFSETQ. CDR3 sequence (DNA): TGCGCCAGCAGCCCCGGGACAGGGGTATACGAGCAGTACTTC. Its protein product is CASSPGTGVYEQYF. Full variable domain (rest looked up from reference TRBV5-1 and TRBJ2-7): KAGVTQTPRYLIKTRGQQVTLSCSPISGHRSVSWYQQTPGQGLQFLFEYFSETQRNKGNFPGRFSGRQFSNSRSEMNVSTLELGDSALYLCASSPGTGVYEQYFGPGTRLTVT.

The V gene is TRBV18, the J gene TRBJ1-5; 9 nucleotides align to TRBD1. The V gene's germline CDR1 is KGHSH and CDR2 LQKENI. The ends lost 3 bases at V and 5 bases at J; junction bases unmatched: 2. The CDR3 covers 14 residues. CDR3 sequence (DNA): TGTGCCAGCTCACCGACAGGGGGGGATCAGCCCCAGCATTTT. Its translation: CASSPTGGDQPQHF.

The rearrangement uses TRBV9 and TRBJ1-5; 7 nucleotides line up with TRBD1. CDR1 and CDR2 from the germline V gene are SGDLS and YYNGEE. This CDR3 has 15 residues. The junction had 5 bases not matched to a gene; V was cut back by 5 bases and J by 0 bases. CDR3 residues: CASSRDSYSNQPQHF. In DNA form, the CDR3 reads TGTGCCAGCAGTAGGGACAGCTATAGCAATCAGCCCCAGCATTTT.

The chain is built from TRBV15 and TRBJ1-1; 10 bases are a match to TRBD1. V lost 6 bases and J lost 1; bases outside the gene matches: 2. This CDR3 is built from 14 residues. Germline V lookup: CDR1 LNHNV, CDR2 YYDKDF (reference sequence). CDR3 in DNA: TGTGCCACCAGAAGACAGGGGGCGAACACTGAAGCTTTCTTT. It translates to CATRRQGANTEAFF. Based on the CDR3 plus reference TRBV15 and TRBJ1-1, the full variable domain is DAMVIQNPRYQVTQFGKPVTLSCSQTLNHNVMYWYQQKSSQAPKLLFHYYDKDFNNEADTPDNFQSRRPNTSFCFLDIRSPGLGDTAMYLCATRRQGANTEAFFGQGTRLTVV.

The chain links TRBV6-1 to TRBJ1-1, with D uncertain. CDR3 length equals 15 residues. Germline V gives CDR1 MNHNS, CDR2 SASEGT. The V gene lost 2 bases and the J gene lost 0 bases, with 10 bases spanning the gap. In DNA form, the CDR3 reads TGTGCCAGCAGTGAACAATCGGGGTTGAACACTGAAGCTTTCTTT. Translated: CASSEQSGLNTEAFF.

The CDR3 region has the DNA TGTGCCAGCAGCGTAGGGGCGGGGGGGCCCCAAGAGACCCAGTACTTC. Its translation: CASSVGAGGPQETQYF. This chain uses TRBV9 with TRBJ2-5, with TRBD2 matching over 9 bases. The CDR3 contains 16 residues. The V gene end was trimmed by 0 bases and the J gene end by 1 base; junction bases not matched to a gene: 4. CDR1 and CDR2 from the germline V gene are SGDLS and YYNGEE.

The sample holds a few counts of this clone. V is TRBV18 and J is TRBJ2-7; D possibly corresponds to TRBD1 (6 bases). CDR3 length: 12 amino acids. V lost 4 bases and J lost 6, with 10 bases in between. Germline V gene data show CDR1 as KGHSH and CDR2 as LQKENI. In nucleotides, the CDR3 is TGTGCCAGCTCACGCAACAGGGTCGAGCAGTACTTC. This sequence encodes CASSRNRVEQYF.

This clone was counted a single time. This chain links TRBV28 with TRBJ1-4, with TRBD1 as a possible D gene (5 bases). Germline-derived CDR1 and CDR2 are MDHEN and SYDVKM. The CDR3 contains 15 residues. Trimming pared 5 bases from V and 3 bases from J, leaving 13 bases between. CDR3 bases: TGTGCCAGCAGTCCCACGGGGGAGGCTAATGAAAAACTGTTTTTT. It encodes CASSPTGEANEKLFF.

The chain carries TRBV27 and TRBJ2-7; possibly TRBD1 for D (6 bases). Trimming left V 5 bases short and J 2 bases short, with 13 bases between. Germline V lookup: CDR1 MNHEY, CDR2 SMNVEV (reference sequence). CDR3 length: 14 amino acids. The CDR3 is CASSPTWGPYEQYF. The CDR3 DNA reads TGTGCCAGCAGTCCAACATGGGGGCCCTACGAGCAGTACTTC.

This clone occurred a few times. The genes are TRBV11-2 and TRBJ1-5; D may be TRBD1 (6 bases). The V and J ends lost 3 bases and 7 bases respectively, with 13 bases between them. CDR3 size: 14 residues. Germline CDR1 reads SGHAT; CDR2 reads FQNNGV. CDR3 amino acids: CASSFSGVGQPQHF. In nucleotides, the CDR3 is TGTGCCAGCAGCTTTTCAGGGGTAGGGCAGCCCCAGCATTTT.

V usage is TRBV28 and J usage is TRBJ1-2; TRBD1 aligns across 10 bases. Trimming cost V 5 bases and J 4 bases; bases outside gene matches: 10. Per germline, CDR1 MDHEN and CDR2 SYDVKM. The CDR3 length is 16 residues. CDR3 amino acids: CASSLLGTGATYGYTF. The CDR3, as DNA: TGTGCCAGCAGTCTCCTCGGGACAGGGGCAACCTATGGCTACACCTTC.

This clone was recorded a few times. The chain is built from TRBV19 and TRBJ1-5; the match to TRBD1 covers 7 bases. Trimming at V came to 7 bases and at J to 3 bases, leaving 6 bases not matched to a gene. The CDR3 has 14 amino acids. In germline, CDR1 is LNHDA, CDR2 SQIVND (reference sequence). The CDR3 loop reads CASTRDRHNQPQHF. For the CDR3, the DNA is TGTGCCAGTACGCGGGACAGACACAATCAGCCCCAGCATTTT.

CDR3 amino acids: CASNTGYLTQYF. DNA of the CDR3: TGTGCCAGCAACACAGGGTATTTGACGCAGTATTTT. The chain combines TRBV6-5 with TRBJ2-3; a possible D gene is TRBD1 (6 bases). V gave up 7 bases and J gave up 9 bases, with 14 bases separating them. This CDR3 comprises 12 residues. Germline values: CDR1 MNHEY, CDR2 SVGAGI.

V is TRBV4-1 and J is TRBJ2-3; 9 positions match TRBD2. This CDR3 is 16 amino acids long. Germline CDR1 MGHRA, CDR2 YSYEKL. V gave up 0 bases and J gave up 2 bases; unmatched junction bases: 3. The CDR3 DNA reads as TGCGCCAGCAGCCAAGAGCGGGGGGGATACACAGATACGCAGTATTTT. It codes for CASSQERGGYTDTQYF.

The chain uses TRBV4-2 and TRBJ2-1; 9 bases map to TRBD2. From germline, CDR1 is LGHNA and CDR2 YNFKEQ. V trimming: 1 base; J trimming: 5 bases; junction bases outside the gene matches: 12. CDR3 length equals 18 residues. CDR3 nucleotides: TGTGCCAGCAGCCAAGGGTTACAGCGGGAGGTACGACACAATGAGCAGTTCTTC. It is translated as CASSQGLQREVRHNEQFF.